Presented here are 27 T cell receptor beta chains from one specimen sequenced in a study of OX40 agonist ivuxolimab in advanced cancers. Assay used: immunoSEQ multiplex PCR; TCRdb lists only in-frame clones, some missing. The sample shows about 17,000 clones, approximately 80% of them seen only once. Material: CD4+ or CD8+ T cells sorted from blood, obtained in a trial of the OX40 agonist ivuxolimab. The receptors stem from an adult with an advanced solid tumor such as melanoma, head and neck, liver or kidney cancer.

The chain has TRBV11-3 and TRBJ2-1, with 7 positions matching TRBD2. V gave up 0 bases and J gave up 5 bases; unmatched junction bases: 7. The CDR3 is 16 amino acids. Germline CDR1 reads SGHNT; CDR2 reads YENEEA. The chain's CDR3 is CASSLEGGSSHNEQFF. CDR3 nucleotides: TGTGCCAGCAGCTTAGAAGGCGGGAGTTCCCACAATGAGCAGTTCTTC.

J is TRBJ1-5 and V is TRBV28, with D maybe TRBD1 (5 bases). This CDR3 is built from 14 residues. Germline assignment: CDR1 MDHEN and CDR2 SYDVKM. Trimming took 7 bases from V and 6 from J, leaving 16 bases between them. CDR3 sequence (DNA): TGTGCCAGCATGGGGGGGGGAGGCGGTCAGCCCCAGCATTTT. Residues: CASMGGGGGQPQHF.

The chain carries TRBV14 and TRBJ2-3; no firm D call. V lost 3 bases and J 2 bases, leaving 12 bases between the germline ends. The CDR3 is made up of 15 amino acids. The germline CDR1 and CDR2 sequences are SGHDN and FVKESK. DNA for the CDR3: TGTGCCAGCAGCCACGGAGAAACCCCCACAGATACGCAGTATTTT. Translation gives CASSHGETPTDTQYF. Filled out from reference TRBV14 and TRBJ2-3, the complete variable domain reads EAGVTQFPSHSVIEKGQTVTLRCDPISGHDNLYWYRRVMGKEIKFLLHFVKESKQDESGMPNNRFLAERTGGTYSTLKVQPAELEDSGVYFCASSHGETPTDTQYFGPGTRLTVL.

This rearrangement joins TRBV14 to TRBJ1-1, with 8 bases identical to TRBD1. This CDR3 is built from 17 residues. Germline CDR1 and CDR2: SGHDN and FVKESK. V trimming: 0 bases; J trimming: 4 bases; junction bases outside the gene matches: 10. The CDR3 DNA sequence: TGTGCCAGCAGCCAAGACTCAGGGGGCGCACAGACCACTGAAGCTTTCTTT. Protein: CASSQDSGGAQTTEAFF.

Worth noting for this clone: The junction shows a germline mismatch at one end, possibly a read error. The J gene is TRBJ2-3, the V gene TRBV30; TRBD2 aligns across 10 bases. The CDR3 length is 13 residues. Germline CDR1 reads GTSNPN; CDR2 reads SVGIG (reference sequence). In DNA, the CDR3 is TGTGCGTGGACAATAGCGGGGGGAGATACGCAGTATTTT. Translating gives CAWTIAGGDTQYF. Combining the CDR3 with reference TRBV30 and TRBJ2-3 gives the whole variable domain SQTIHQWPATLVQPVGSPLSLECTVEGTSNPNLYWYRQAAGRGLQLLFYSVGIGQISSEVPQNLSASRPQDRQFILSSKKLLLSDSGFYLCAWTIAGGDTQYFGPGTRLTVL.

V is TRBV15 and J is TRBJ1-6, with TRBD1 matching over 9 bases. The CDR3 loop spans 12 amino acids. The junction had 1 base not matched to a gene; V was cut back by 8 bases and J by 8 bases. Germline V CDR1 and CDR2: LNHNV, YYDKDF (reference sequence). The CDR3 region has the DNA TGTGCCACCCGGACAGGGGATTCACCCCTCCACTTT. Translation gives CATRTGDSPLHF.

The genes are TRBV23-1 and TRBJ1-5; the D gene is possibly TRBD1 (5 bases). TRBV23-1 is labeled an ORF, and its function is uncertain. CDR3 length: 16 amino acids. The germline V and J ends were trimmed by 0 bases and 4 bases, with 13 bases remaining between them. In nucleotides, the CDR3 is TGCGCCAGCAGTCAATCGTGGCAGGGCCGTAATCAGCCCCAGCATTTT. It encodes CASSQSWQGRNQPQHF.

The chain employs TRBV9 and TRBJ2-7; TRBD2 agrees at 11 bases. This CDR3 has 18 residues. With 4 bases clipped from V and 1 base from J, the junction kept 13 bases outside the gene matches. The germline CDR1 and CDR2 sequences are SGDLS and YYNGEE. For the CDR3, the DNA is TGTGCCAGCAGCCAAGAGAATAGCGGGGGGGCCGGGTCCTACGAGCAGTACTTC. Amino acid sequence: CASSQENSGGAGSYEQYF.

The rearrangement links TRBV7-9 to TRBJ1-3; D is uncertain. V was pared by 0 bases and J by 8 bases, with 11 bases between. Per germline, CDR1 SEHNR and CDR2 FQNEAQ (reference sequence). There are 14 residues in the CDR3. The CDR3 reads CASSLAPIMDTIYF. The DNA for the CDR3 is TGTGCCAGCAGCTTAGCTCCCATCATGGACACCATATATTTT. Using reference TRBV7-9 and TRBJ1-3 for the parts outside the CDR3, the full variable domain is DTGVSQNPRHKITKRGQNVTFRCDPISEHNRLYWYRQTLGQGPEFLTYFQNEAQLEKSRLLSDRFSAERPKGSFSTLEIQRTEQGDSAMYLCASSLAPIMDTIYFGEGSWLTVV.

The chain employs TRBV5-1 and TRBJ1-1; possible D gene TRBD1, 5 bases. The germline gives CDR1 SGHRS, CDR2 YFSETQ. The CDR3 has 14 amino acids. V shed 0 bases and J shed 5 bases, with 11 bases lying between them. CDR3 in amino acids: CASSLASWGTEAFF. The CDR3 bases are TGCGCCAGCAGCTTGGCCAGTTGGGGGACTGAAGCTTTCTTT.

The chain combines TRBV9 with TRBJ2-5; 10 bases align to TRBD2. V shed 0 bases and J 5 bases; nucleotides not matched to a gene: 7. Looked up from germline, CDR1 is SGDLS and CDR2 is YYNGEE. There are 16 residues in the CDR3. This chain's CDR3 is CASSVGAGGPVETQYF. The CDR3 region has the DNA TGTGCCAGCAGCGTAGGAGCGGGGGGGCCTGTGGAGACCCAGTACTTC.

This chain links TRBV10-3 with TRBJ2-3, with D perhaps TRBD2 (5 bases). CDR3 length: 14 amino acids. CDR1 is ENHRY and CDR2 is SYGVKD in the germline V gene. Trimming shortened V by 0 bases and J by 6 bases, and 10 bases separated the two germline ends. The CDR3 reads CAISESPGLDTQYF. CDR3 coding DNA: TGTGCCATCAGTGAGTCTCCGGGGTTGGATACGCAGTATTTT.

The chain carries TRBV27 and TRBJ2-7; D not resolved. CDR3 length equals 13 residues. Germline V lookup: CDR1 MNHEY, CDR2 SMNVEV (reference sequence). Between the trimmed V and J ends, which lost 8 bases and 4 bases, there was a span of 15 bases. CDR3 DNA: TGTGCCAGCGGATACGGGTCTGGTTACGAGCAGTACTTC. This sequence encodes CASGYGSGYEQYF.

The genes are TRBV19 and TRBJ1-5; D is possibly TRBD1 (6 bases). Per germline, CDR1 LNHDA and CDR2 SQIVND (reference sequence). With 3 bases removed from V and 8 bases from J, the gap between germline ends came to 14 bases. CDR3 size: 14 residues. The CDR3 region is CASSIKQGIEPQHF. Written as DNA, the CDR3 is TGTGCCAGTAGTATTAAGCAGGGGATAGAGCCCCAGCATTTT.

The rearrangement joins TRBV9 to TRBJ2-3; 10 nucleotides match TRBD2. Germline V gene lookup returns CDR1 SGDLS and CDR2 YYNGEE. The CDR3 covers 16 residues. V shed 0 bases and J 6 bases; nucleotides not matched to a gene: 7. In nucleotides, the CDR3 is TGTGCCAGCAGCGTAGAAGCGGGAGGGCCATCCGATACGCAGTATTTT. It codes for CASSVEAGGPSDTQYF.

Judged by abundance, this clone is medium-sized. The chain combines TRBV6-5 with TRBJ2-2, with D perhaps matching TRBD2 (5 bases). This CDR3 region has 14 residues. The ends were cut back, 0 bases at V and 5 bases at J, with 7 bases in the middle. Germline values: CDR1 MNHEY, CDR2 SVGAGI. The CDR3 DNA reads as TGTGCCAGCAGTTACTCTAGCGAGACCGGGGAGCTGTTTTTT. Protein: CASSYSSETGELFF.

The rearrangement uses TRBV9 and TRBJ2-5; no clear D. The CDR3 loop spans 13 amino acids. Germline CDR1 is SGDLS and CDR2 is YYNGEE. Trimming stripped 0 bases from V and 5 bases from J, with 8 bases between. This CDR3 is CASSVGGLETQYF. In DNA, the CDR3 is TGTGCCAGCAGCGTAGGTGGGTTGGAGACCCAGTACTTC.

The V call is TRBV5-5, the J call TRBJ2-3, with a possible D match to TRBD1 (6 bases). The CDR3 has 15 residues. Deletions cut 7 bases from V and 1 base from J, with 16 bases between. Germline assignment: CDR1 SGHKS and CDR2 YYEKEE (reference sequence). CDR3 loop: CASQVGAGGTDTQYF. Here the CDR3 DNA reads TGTGCCAGCCAGGTCGGAGCAGGGGGCACAGATACGCAGTATTTT.

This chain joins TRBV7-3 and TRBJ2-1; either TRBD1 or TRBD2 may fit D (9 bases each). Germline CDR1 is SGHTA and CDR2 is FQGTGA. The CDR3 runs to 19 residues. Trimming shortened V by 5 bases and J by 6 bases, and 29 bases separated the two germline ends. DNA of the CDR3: TGTGCCAGCAGCCAAGGGGCGGCGGGAGGGACAGGGAGGATCAATGAGCAGTTCTTC. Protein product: CASSQGAAGGTGRINEQFF.

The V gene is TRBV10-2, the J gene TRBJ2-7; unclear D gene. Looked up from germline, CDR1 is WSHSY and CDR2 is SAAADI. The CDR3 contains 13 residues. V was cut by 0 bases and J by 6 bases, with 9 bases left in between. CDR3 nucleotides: TGCGCCAGCAGTGAGTCTGTTTGGGGCGAGCAGTACTTC. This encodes CASSESVWGEQYF.

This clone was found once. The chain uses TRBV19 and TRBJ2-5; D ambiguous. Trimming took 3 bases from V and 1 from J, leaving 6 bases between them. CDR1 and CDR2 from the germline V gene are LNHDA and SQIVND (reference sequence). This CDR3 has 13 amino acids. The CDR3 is CASSISSQETQYF. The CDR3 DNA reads TGTGCCAGTAGTATCTCCAGCCAAGAGACCCAGTACTTC.

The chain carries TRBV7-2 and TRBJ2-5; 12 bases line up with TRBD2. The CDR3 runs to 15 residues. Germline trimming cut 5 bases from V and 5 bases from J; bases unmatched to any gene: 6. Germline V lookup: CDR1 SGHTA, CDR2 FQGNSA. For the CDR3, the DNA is TGTGCCAGCAGCGGCGGACTAGCGGGATCGGAGACCCAGTACTTC. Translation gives CASSGGLAGSETQYF.

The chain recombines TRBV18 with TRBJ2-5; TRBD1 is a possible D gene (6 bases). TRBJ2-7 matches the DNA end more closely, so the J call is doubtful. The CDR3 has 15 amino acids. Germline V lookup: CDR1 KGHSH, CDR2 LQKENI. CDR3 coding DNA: TGTGCCAGCTCACACCGACAGGCGAGCTCCTACGAGCAGTACTTC. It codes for CASSHRQASSYEQYF.

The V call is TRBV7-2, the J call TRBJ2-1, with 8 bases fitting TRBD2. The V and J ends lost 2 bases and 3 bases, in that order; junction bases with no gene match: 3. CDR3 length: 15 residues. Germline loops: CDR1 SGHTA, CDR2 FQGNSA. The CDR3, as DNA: TGTGCCAGCAGCTTAAGGAGCGGGGGCTACAATGAGCAGTTCTTC. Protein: CASSLRSGGYNEQFF.

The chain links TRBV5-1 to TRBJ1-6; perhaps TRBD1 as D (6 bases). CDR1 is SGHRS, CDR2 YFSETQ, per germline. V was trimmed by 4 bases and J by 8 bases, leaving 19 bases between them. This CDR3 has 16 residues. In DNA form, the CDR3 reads TGCGCCAGCAGCCTGAGTGGGCAAGGGGGGGATTCACCCCTCCACTTT. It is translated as CASSLSGQGGDSPLHF.

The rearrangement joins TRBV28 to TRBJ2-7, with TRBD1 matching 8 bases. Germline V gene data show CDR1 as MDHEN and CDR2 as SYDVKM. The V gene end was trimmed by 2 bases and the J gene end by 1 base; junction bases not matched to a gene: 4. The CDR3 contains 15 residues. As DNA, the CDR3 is TGTGCCAGCAGTTTAGTCGGACAGGGTTCCTACGAGCAGTACTTC. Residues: CASSLVGQGSYEQYF.

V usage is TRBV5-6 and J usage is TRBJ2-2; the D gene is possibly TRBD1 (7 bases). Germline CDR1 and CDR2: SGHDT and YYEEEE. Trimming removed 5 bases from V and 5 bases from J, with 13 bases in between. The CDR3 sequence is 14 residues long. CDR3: CASRQGRRTGELFF. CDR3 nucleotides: TGTGCCAGCAGACAGGGGAGGAGGACCGGGGAGCTGTTTTTT.